This passage covers 2 T cell receptor beta chains from one sample sequenced in a study of blood T cell repertoires in COVID-19. Generated by immunoSEQ multiplex PCR, the TCRdb table keeps only in-frame clones and is missing some. The sample shows approximately 130,000 clones, almost 85% of them seen only once. Sequencing was done on a sample of peripheral blood. These receptor sequences come from a human donor in a cohort sampled during active COVID-19.

This chain connects TRBV1 to TRBJ2-7; whether TRBD2, the table's D call, matches the DNA was not checked. TRBV1 is a pseudogene segment. The CDR3 runs 15 residues. CDR3 residues: CTSSASGRSSYEQYF. The CDR3 DNA reads as TGCACCAGCAGCGCTAGCGGGCGCTCCTCCTACGAGCAGTACTTC.

This chain links TRBV30 with TRBJ2-5, with 15 nucleotides matching TRBD2. In germline, CDR1 is GTSNPN, CDR2 SVGIG (reference sequence). J lost 5 bases, V lost 2 bases, and 6 bases had no gene match. The CDR3 has 16 residues. The DNA of the CDR3 is TGTGCCTGGAGTCCGGGACTAGCGGGGGGCCTTGAGACCCAGTACTTC. This gives the protein CAWSPGLAGGLETQYF.